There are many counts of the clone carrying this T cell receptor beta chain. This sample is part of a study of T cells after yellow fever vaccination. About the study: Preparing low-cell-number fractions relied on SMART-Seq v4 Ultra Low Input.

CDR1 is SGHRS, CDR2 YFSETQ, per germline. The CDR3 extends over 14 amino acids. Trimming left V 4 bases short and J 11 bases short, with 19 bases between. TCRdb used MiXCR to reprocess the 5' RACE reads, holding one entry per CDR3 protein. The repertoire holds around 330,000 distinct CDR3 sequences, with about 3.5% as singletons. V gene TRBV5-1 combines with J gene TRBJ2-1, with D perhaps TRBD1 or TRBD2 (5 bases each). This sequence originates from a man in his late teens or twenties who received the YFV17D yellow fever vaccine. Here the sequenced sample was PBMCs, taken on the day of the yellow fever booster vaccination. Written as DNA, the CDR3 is TGCGCCAGCAGCCTCCATGAATCGTCGGGACAGCAGTTCTTC. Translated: CASSLHESSGQQFF.